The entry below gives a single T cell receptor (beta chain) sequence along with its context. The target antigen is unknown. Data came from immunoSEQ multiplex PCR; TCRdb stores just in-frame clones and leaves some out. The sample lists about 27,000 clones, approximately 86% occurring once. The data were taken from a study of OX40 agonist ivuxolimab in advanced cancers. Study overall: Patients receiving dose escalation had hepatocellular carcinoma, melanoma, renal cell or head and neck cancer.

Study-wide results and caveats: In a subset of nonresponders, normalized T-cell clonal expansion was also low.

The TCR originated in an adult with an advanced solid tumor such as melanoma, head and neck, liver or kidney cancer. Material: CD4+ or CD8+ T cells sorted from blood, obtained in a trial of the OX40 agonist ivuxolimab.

CDR3 sequence reads: CASSGTPGQPYEQYF. The CDR3 DNA follows: TGTGCCAGCAGTGGTACGCCGGGACAGCCGTACGAGCAGTACTTC. This rearrangement joins TRBV6-1 to TRBJ2-7; 7 nucleotides align to TRBD1. V dropped 4 bases and J dropped 4; count of bases not matched to a gene: 10. This CDR3 has 15 residues. The germline CDR1 and CDR2 sequences are MNHNS and SASEGT.